A single sample is the source of the 25 T cell receptor beta chains below, sequenced in a study of cytotoxic CD8 clonotypes in ibrutinib-treated CLL (dated by TCRdb to the early 2020s). Library construction relied on the immunoSEQ multiplex PCR assay. Sourced from immuneACCESS, this table was stored by TCRdb with only in-frame sequences that have V and J called. A share of the clones is absent; for the studies checked, an unresolved V gene accounts for under half, and the remainder has no known explanation. Present in this sample are approximately 300,000 clones, around four fifths of which were seen just once. The leading ten clones occupy 5.5% to 8% of the sample. The source material was PBMCs, sampled before ibrutinib treatment. The origin of the receptors is a human donor with chronic lymphocytic leukemia.

This clone was counted only a few times. The chain carries TRBV15 and TRBJ1-1; 8 bases match TRBD1. The CDR3 runs 15 residues. CDR1 is LNHNV, CDR2 YYDKDF, per germline (reference sequence). V was clipped by 4 bases and J by 2 bases; unmatched bases: 6. Written as DNA, the CDR3 is TGTGCCACCAGCACCGGGACAGGACTTAACACTGAAGCTTTCTTT. Its protein is CATSTGTGLNTEAFF.

A few counts support this clone. V usage is TRBV28 and J usage is TRBJ2-5; D might be TRBD1 or TRBD2, each matching 6 bases. The V end was cut by 7 bases, the J end by 4 bases, with 10 bases between. The germline gives CDR1 MDHEN, CDR2 SYDVKM. There are 12 residues in the CDR3. The CDR3 DNA reads TGTGCCAGCACGGAGGGGGGAGAGACCCAGTACTTC. This codes for CASTEGGETQYF.

This clone showed up just a few times. The same CDR3 also results from other DNA sequences found in this sample. The chain recombines TRBV9 with TRBJ1-2; TRBD1 aligns across 7 bases. CDR3 length: 14 amino acids. Germline V gene data show CDR1 as SGDLS and CDR2 as YYNGEE. Trimming cost V 2 bases and J 0 bases; bases outside gene matches: 1. The CDR3 coding sequence is TGTGCCAGCAGCGTCGGGACAGCTAACTATGGCTACACCTTC. It translates to CASSVGTANYGYTF.

The V call is TRBV19, the J call TRBJ2-7; D remains ambiguous. The CDR3 contains 13 residues. Germline V lookup: CDR1 LNHDA, CDR2 SQIVND (reference sequence). V gave up 5 bases and J gave up 2 bases, with 10 bases separating them. This chain's CDR3 is CASSGRLAYEQYF. The CDR3 nucleotides are TGTGCCAGTAGTGGCCGACTTGCCTACGAGCAGTACTTC.

The chain employs TRBV5-1 and TRBJ2-1; 16 positions agree with TRBD2. J was trimmed by 8 bases and V by 4 bases; bases with no gene match: 3. Germline V gene sequence: CDR1 SGHRS, CDR2 YFSETQ. The CDR3 loop spans 15 amino acids. CDR3 sequence: CASSVGLAGGYEQFF. The CDR3 DNA reads TGCGCCAGCAGCGTGGGACTAGCGGGAGGGTATGAGCAGTTCTTC.

The chain carries TRBV10-3 and TRBJ1-1; TRBD1 might be the D (5 bases). Germline V gene lookup returns CDR1 ENHRY and CDR2 SYGVKD. The CDR3 sequence is 17 residues long. Trimming cost V 0 bases and J 0 bases, with 14 bases left between them. For the CDR3, the DNA is TGTGCCATCAGTGAGTCTGGCAGGGTCTGGGTGAACACTGAAGCTTTCTTT. Protein product: CAISESGRVWVNTEAFF.

The rearrangement links TRBV6-1 to TRBJ2-2, with 8 bases fitting TRBD1. Trimming took 4 bases from V and 1 from J; bases not matched to a gene: 5. Germline-derived CDR1 and CDR2 are MNHNS and SASEGT. This CDR3 contains 16 residues. The CDR3: CASSGLGQGNTGELFF. The CDR3 DNA sequence: TGTGCCAGCAGTGGGCTAGGACAGGGGAACACCGGGGAGCTGTTTTTT.

The V and J genes are TRBV28 and TRBJ2-5, with TRBD2 matching over 7 bases. CDR1 and CDR2 from the germline V gene are MDHEN and SYDVKM. The CDR3 totals 13 residues. With 6 bases clipped from V and 1 base from J, the junction kept 2 bases outside the gene matches. The CDR3 DNA reads as TGTGCCAGCAGGTGGGGGGGCCAAGAGACCCAGTACTTC. This sequence encodes CASRWGGQETQYF. Using reference TRBV28 and TRBJ2-5 for the parts outside the CDR3, the full variable domain is DVKVTQSSRYLVKRTGEKVFLECVQDMDHENMFWYRQDPGLGLRLIYFSYDVKMKEKGDIPEGYSVSREKKERFSLILESASTNQTSMYLCASRWGGQETQYFGPGTRLLVL.

The V gene is TRBV7-2, the J gene TRBJ1-5; D uncertain. Germline loops: CDR1 SGHTA, CDR2 FQGNSA. The CDR3 totals 13 residues. Between the trimmed V and J ends, which lost 6 bases and 6 bases, there was a span of 12 bases. In nucleotides, the CDR3 is TGTGCCAGCAGTCTGCGTAAGGGTCAGCCCCAGCATTTT. This sequence encodes CASSLRKGQPQHF. The entire variable domain, with the rest obtained from reference TRBV7-2 and TRBJ1-5, is as follows: GAGVSQSPSNKVTEKGKDVELRCDPISGHTALYWYRQSLGQGLEFLIYFQGNSAPDKSGLPSDRFSAERTGGSVSTLTIQRTQQEDSAVYLCASSLRKGQPQHFGDGTRLSIL.

The chain carries TRBV27 and TRBJ2-2; 8 bases agree with TRBD2. The germline gives CDR1 MNHEY, CDR2 SMNVEV (reference sequence). CDR3 length: 14 amino acids. Trimming removed 5 bases from V and 6 bases from J; junction bases left unmatched: 5. The CDR3 region is CASSPGTSPGELFF. CDR3 DNA sequence: TGTGCCAGCAGTCCAGGGACTAGTCCCGGGGAGCTGTTTTTT.

This clone was counted between two and nine times. This chain connects TRBV14 to TRBJ2-1, with 7 bases aligning to TRBD2. Germline CDR1 reads SGHDN; CDR2 reads FVKESK. Trimming at V came to 5 bases and at J to 4 bases, leaving 20 bases not matched to a gene. This CDR3 has 19 amino acids. Here the CDR3 DNA reads TGTGCCAGCAGCAACGACCCCCGCGGACGTAGCGGGCATTACAATGAGCAGTTCTTC. Protein product: CASSNDPRGRSGHYNEQFF.

The chain has TRBV15 and TRBJ2-3; D is unresolved. V lost 0 bases and J 0 bases, leaving 4 bases between the germline ends. There are 14 residues in the CDR3. Germline V gives CDR1 LNHNV, CDR2 YYDKDF (reference sequence). The CDR3 region is CATSRDGSTDTQYF. CDR3 DNA: TGTGCCACCAGCAGAGATGGGAGCACAGATACGCAGTATTTT.

CDR3 DNA: TGTGCCAGCAGCGGGGGGGGCAAGCGCTCCACAGATACGCAGTATTTT. It translates to CASSGGGKRSTDTQYF. The V and J genes are TRBV5-4 and TRBJ2-3; a possible D gene is TRBD2 (7 bases). This CDR3 is built from 16 residues. The germline V and J ends were trimmed by 4 bases and 2 bases, with 17 bases remaining between them. Germline V CDR1 and CDR2: SGHNT, YYREEE (reference sequence).

The chain joins TRBV7-2 to TRBJ1-3; D unresolved. In germline, CDR1 is SGHTA, CDR2 FQGNSA. Trimming cost V 4 bases and J 4 bases, with 17 bases left between them. The CDR3 runs to 16 residues. CDR3 sequence reads: CASSSRVGLGGNTIYF. The CDR3 nucleotides are TGTGCCAGCAGCTCCCGGGTAGGGTTGGGAGGAAACACCATATATTTT.

This chain joins TRBV15 and TRBJ2-2; D is uncertain. Germline V CDR1 and CDR2: LNHNV, YYDKDF (reference sequence). The V and J ends lost 0 bases and 2 bases respectively, with 4 bases between them. The CDR3 is 14 residues long. This CDR3 reads CATSRDRNTGELFF. CDR3 DNA: TGTGCCACCAGCAGAGACAGAAACACCGGGGAGCTGTTTTTT.

This clone was seen more than once but under ten times. The rearrangement uses TRBV7-2 and TRBJ2-2; D unclear. CDR1 is SGHTA and CDR2 is FQGNSA in the germline V gene. The CDR3 is 14 amino acids. V was clipped by 1 base and J by 4 bases, with 7 bases between them. The CDR3 sequence is CASSLVLSTGELFF. The DNA for the CDR3 is TGTGCCAGCAGCTTAGTCCTGAGCACCGGGGAGCTGTTTTTT.

The sample holds one count of this clone. V and J are TRBV5-4 and TRBJ2-5; no definite D call. The CDR3 extends over 13 amino acids. Germline V gene sequence: CDR1 SGHNT, CDR2 YYREEE (reference sequence). The V end lost 0 bases, the J end lost 5 bases, and 8 bases lay between the germline ends. CDR3 in amino acids: CASSLAGFETQYF. The CDR3 region has the DNA TGTGCCAGCAGCTTGGCTGGTTTTGAGACCCAGTACTTC.

In this sample, this clone turned up a few times. The CDR3 protein is CASSRGTENEKLFF. The CDR3 DNA reads as TGTGCCAGCTCACGCGGGACAGAGAATGAAAAACTGTTTTTT. The V and J genes are TRBV18 and TRBJ1-4, with TRBD1 identical over 7 bases. The CDR3 has 14 amino acids. Germline trimming cut 4 bases from V and 5 bases from J; bases unmatched to any gene: 4. Germline lookup yields CDR1 KGHSH and CDR2 LQKENI.

Only a few counts were recorded for this clone. The chain links TRBV2 to TRBJ1-5; 8 bases map to TRBD1. V trimming: 6 bases; J trimming: 5 bases; junction bases outside the gene matches: 9. The germline V gene encodes CDR1 SNHLY and CDR2 FYNNEI. This CDR3 is built from 15 residues. The CDR3 loop reads CASREPGTGYQPQHF. CDR3 DNA: TGTGCCAGCAGGGAACCCGGGACAGGTTATCAGCCCCAGCATTTT.

Concerning this clone itself: The junction differs from germline at one of its ends, possibly a read error. The CDR3 reads CASSAIAGVSYNEQFF. The CDR3 nucleotides are TGTGCTAGCAGCGCCATAGCGGGAGTCTCCTACAATGAGCAGTTCTTC. The chain joins TRBV7-7 to TRBJ2-1; TRBD2 agrees at 9 bases. Germline CDR1 and CDR2: SSHAT and FNYEAQ (reference sequence). The CDR3 extends over 16 amino acids.

This clone was seen more than once but under ten times. The chain uses TRBV4-3 and TRBJ2-7; the match to TRBD2 covers 9 bases. V lost 3 bases and J lost 5; bases outside the gene matches: 14. CDR3 length: 17 amino acids. Germline V gives CDR1 LGHNA, CDR2 YSLEER. The CDR3 nucleotides read TGCGCCAGCAGCCACCTAGACCTTAGCGGGAGCGGCCACGAGCAGTACTTC. Its translation: CASSHLDLSGSGHEQYF.

The sample holds a few counts of this clone. This chain connects TRBV4-1 to TRBJ2-3, with TRBD2 as a possible D gene (6 bases). The germline V gene has CDR1 MGHRA and CDR2 YSYEKL. Trimming removed 2 bases at V and 1 base at J, with 10 bases between. CDR3 length equals 15 residues. The CDR3 region is CASSQLSGGTDTQYF. As DNA, the CDR3 is TGCGCCAGCAGCCAACTTTCGGGGGGCACAGATACGCAGTATTTT.

The chain recombines TRBV29-1 with TRBJ2-5, with D perhaps assigned TRBD1 or TRBD2 (5 bases each). The CDR3 spans 13 residues. The germline V and J ends were trimmed by 6 bases and 5 bases, with 16 bases remaining between them. Germline V lookup: CDR1 SQVTM, CDR2 ANQGSEA. The CDR3 DNA reads TGCAGCGTCCGTGGGGGAAACCTGGAGACCCAGTACTTC. Its protein product is CSVRGGNLETQYF.

This clone appeared a single time. The rearrangement uses TRBV25-1 and TRBJ2-3; D call uncertain. Trimming took 5 bases from V and 0 from J, leaving 3 bases between them. Germline CDR1 is MGHDK and CDR2 is SYGVNS. The CDR3 is 12 amino acids. CDR3 DNA sequence: TGTGCCAGCAGTAGGAGCACAGATACGCAGTATTTT. Residues: CASSRSTDTQYF.

This chain links TRBV6-5 with TRBJ2-3; the match to TRBD1 covers 9 bases. J was trimmed by 7 bases and V by 7 bases; bases with no gene match: 9. The CDR3 totals 14 residues. Germline lookup yields CDR1 MNHEY and CDR2 SVGAGI. The CDR3 DNA reads TGTGCCAGCACCTCGGACAGGGGTTTGAATACGCAGTATTTT. This encodes CASTSDRGLNTQYF.